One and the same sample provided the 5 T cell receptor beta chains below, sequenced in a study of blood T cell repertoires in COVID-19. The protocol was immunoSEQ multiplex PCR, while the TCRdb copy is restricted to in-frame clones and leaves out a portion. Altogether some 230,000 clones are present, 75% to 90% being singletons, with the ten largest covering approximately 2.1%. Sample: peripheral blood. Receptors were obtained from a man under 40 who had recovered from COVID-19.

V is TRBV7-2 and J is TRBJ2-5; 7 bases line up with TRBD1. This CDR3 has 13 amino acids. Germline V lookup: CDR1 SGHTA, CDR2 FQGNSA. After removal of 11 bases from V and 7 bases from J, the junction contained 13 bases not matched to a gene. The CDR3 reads CASGTGDGGTQYF. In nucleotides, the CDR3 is TGTGCCTCCGGTACAGGGGATGGCGGGACCCAGTACTTC.

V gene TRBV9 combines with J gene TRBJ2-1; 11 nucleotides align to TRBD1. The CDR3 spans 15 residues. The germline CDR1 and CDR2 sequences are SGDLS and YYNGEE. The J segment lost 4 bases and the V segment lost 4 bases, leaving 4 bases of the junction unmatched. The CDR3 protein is CASSMGQGVYNEQFF. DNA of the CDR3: TGTGCCAGCAGCATGGGACAGGGGGTGTACAATGAGCAGTTCTTC.

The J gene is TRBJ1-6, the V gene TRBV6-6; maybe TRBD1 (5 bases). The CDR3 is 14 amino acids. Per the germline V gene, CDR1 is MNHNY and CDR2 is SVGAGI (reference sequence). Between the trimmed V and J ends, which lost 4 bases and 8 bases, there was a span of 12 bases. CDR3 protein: CASSFAGGDSPLHF. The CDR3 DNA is TGTGCCAGCAGTTTCGCCGGGGGGGATTCACCCCTCCACTTT.

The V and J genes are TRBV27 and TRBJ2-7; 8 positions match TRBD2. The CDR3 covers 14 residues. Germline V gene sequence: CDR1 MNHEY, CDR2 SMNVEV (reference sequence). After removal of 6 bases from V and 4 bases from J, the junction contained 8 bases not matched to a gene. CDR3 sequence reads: CASSLRGGIYEQYF. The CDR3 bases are TGTGCCAGCAGCCTCCGGGGGGGAATTTACGAGCAGTACTTC.

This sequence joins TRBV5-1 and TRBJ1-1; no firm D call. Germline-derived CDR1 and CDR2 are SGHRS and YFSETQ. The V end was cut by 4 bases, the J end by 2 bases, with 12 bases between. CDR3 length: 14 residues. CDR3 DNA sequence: TGCGCCAGCAGCACCGCTCTACTTAACACTGAAGCTTTCTTT. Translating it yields CASSTALLNTEAFF.